These 31 T cell receptor beta chains were sequenced from one sample in a study of blood T cells in healthy people across ages. A second about 6 to 12 cycle PCR used barcoded and J-beta primers. Each CDR3 protein gets one entry after TCRdb re-called the 5' RACE reads with MiXCR. The sample records some 920,000 distinct CDR3 sequences, roughly 51% being singletons. The sequenced sample consisted of blood. Receptors originate from a woman aged 55-75 years in good health.

The rearrangement joins TRBV30 to TRBJ1-1; D gene ambiguous. Between the trimmed V and J ends, which lost 4 bases and 2 bases, there was a span of 11 bases. This CDR3 spans 13 amino acids. Looked up from germline, CDR1 is GTSNPN and CDR2 is SVGIG (reference sequence). DNA for the CDR3: TGTGCCTGGAATTGGACTCCAAACACTGAAGCTTTCTTT. This sequence encodes CAWNWTPNTEAFF.

The gene calls are TRBV25-1 and TRBJ2-2; 8 nucleotides agree with TRBD1. The CDR3 loop spans 14 amino acids. CDR1 is MGHDK and CDR2 is SYGVNS in the germline V gene. J gave up 3 bases and V 10 bases, and 7 bases lay outside the gene matches. CDR3 coding DNA: TGTGCCACCCGGACAGGGACATACACCGGGGAGCTGTTTTTT. This sequence encodes CATRTGTYTGELFF.

The rearrangement uses TRBV4-1 and TRBJ1-1, with a weak D call TRBD1 (6 bases). V was cut by 0 bases and J by 4 bases, with 12 bases left in between. This CDR3 region has 15 residues. CDR1 is MGHRA, CDR2 YSYEKL, per germline. The CDR3 protein is CASSQEGNRATEAFF. CDR3 sequence (DNA): TGCGCCAGCAGCCAAGAAGGAAACAGGGCCACTGAAGCTTTCTTT.

In the case of this clonotype: One end of the junction varies from germline; a read error may be responsible. This chain uses TRBV20-1 with TRBJ2-3; D might be TRBD2 (6 bases). Germline V CDR1 and CDR2: DFQATT, SNEGSKA (reference sequence). CDR3 length equals 12 residues. CDR3 sequence: CGARAVGGTQYF. The CDR3 DNA reads as TGCGGTGCTAGAGCGGTGGGAGGTACGCAGTATTTT.

This chain connects TRBV28 to TRBJ2-3, with 7 bases fitting TRBD2. Germline V CDR1 and CDR2: MDHEN, SYDVKM. The V and J ends lost 3 bases and 3 bases, in that order; junction bases with no gene match: 9. The CDR3 consists of 16 residues. CDR3 region: CASSFGRESSTDTQYF. CDR3 in DNA: TGTGCCAGCAGTTTCGGGCGGGAGTCGAGTACAGATACGCAGTATTTT.

The chain recombines TRBV5-1 with TRBJ1-5, with D perhaps matching TRBD1 (5 bases). V shed 4 bases and J shed 0 bases, with 11 bases lying between them. Germline CDR1 SGHRS, CDR2 YFSETQ. The CDR3 spans 15 residues. The CDR3 spells CASSPGGYSNQPQHF. The CDR3 nucleotides read TGCGCCAGCAGCCCCGGGGGGTATAGCAATCAGCCCCAGCATTTT. Full variable domain (outside the CDR3, taken from reference TRBV5-1 and TRBJ1-5): KAGVTQTPRYLIKTRGQQVTLSCSPISGHRSVSWYQQTPGQGLQFLFEYFSETQRNKGNFPGRFSGRQFSNSRSEMNVSTLELGDSALYLCASSPGGYSNQPQHFGDGTRLSIL.

This clonotype was detected a few times. This chain joins TRBV28 and TRBJ2-7; 9 positions match TRBD1. V lost 5 bases, J lost 3 bases, and 8 bases stayed unmatched. The CDR3 is 15 residues long. Germline CDR1 MDHEN, CDR2 SYDVKM. The CDR3 DNA sequence: TGTGCCAGCAGTCCCCTCCTGGGACAGGGCTACGAGCAGTACTTC. Translating it yields CASSPLLGQGYEQYF.

This clonotype turned up a few times. The chain links TRBV7-9 to TRBJ2-3, with 8 bases fitting TRBD2. The CDR3 consists of 12 residues. CDR1 SEHNR and CDR2 FQNEAQ come from the germline V gene (reference sequence). The V segment lost 7 bases and the J segment 14 bases; nucleotides outside the gene matches: 11. CDR3: CASTYAGTRSYF. DNA of the CDR3: TGTGCCAGCACCTACGCCGGGACTAGATCGTATTTT.

The V and J genes are TRBV20-1 and TRBJ2-1, with 9 bases lining up with TRBD2. Germline V gene lookup returns CDR1 DFQATT and CDR2 SNEGSKA (reference sequence). The V and J ends lost 6 bases and 8 bases, in that order; junction bases with no gene match: 11. CDR3 length equals 14 residues. The CDR3 loop reads CSARLGGRVHEQFF. The CDR3 DNA is TGCAGTGCCCGTTTGGGCGGGAGGGTTCATGAGCAGTTCTTC.

The V gene is TRBV12-3 or TRBV12-4, the J gene TRBJ2-1, with 7 bases that match TRBD2. This CDR3 contains 14 residues. The trim removed 7 bases at V and 9 bases at J, leaving 12 bases unmatched. Written as DNA, the CDR3 is TGTGCCAGCACCCCGTGGAGCGGGAACCGTGAGCAGTTCTTC. Its protein product is CASTPWSGNREQFF.

V and J are TRBV29-1 and TRBJ1-1; D is perhaps TRBD1 (6 bases). Germline CDR1 and CDR2: SQVTM and ANQGSEA. The V end was cut by 7 bases, the J end by 4 bases, with 16 bases between. There are 13 residues in the CDR3. The CDR3 nucleotides are TGCAGCGCCGGAGGGGGGCCGGGCACTGAAGCTTTCTTT. Its protein is CSAGGGPGTEAFF.

The V gene is TRBV7-9, the J gene TRBJ2-5; no definite D call. Matching the DNA end better, TRBJ2-7 makes the J call doubtful. Germline CDR1 and CDR2: SEHNR and FQNEAQ (reference sequence). The CDR3 extends over 13 amino acids. The CDR3, as DNA: TGTGCCAGCCGAAAAAGCGAAACCTACGAGCAGTACTTC. It is translated as CASRKSETYEQYF.

In DNA form, the CDR3 reads TGTGCCAGCAGTTACTCAACCAGGAACCCCTATAATTCACCCCTCCACTTT. This gives the protein CASSYSTRNPYNSPLHF. The chain couples TRBV6-5 to TRBJ1-6; D call uncertain. In germline, CDR1 is MNHEY, CDR2 SVGAGI. This CDR3 contains 17 residues. Between the trimmed V and J ends, which lost 0 bases and 2 bases, there was a span of 11 bases.

This clonotype was seen only a few times. This rearrangement joins TRBV21-1 to TRBJ2-7; TRBD1, the table's D call, was not compared with the DNA. TRBV21-1 is a pseudogene locus. The CDR3 is 14 residues long. The CDR3 reads CASSNRDREYEQYF. DNA of the CDR3: TGTGCCAGCAGCAACCGGGACAGAGAATACGAGCAGTACTTC.

The chain is built from TRBV5-4 and TRBJ1-6; 9 bases map to TRBD1. Germline CDR1 reads SGHNT; CDR2 reads YYREEE (reference sequence). This CDR3 is built from 15 residues. With V trimmed by 0 bases and J by 8 bases, 3 bases remained unmatched. CDR3 sequence: CASSLGGQGYSPLHF. Here the CDR3 DNA reads TGTGCCAGCAGCTTGGGCGGACAGGGGTATTCACCCCTCCACTTT.

The CDR3 DNA reads as TGTGCCAGCAGCCCAGGGATGGGCTCCTACAATGAGCAGTTCTTC. Translating gives CASSPGMGSYNEQFF. The gene calls are TRBV6-6 and TRBJ2-1; perhaps TRBD1 as D (5 bases). Germline CDR1 reads MNHNY; CDR2 reads SVGAGI (reference sequence). This CDR3 contains 15 residues. The V gene lost 6 bases and the J gene lost 0 bases, with 12 bases spanning the gap.

Worth noting for this clonotype: Here the CDR3 omits its conserved ending phenylalanine or tryptophan, so a read error is the likely source. The chain couples TRBV6-1 to TRBJ2-5, with 7 bases lining up with TRBD2. The DNA end is more similar to TRBJ2-7, so the J call may be wrong. CDR3 length: 15 amino acids. Germline V gives CDR1 MNHNS, CDR2 SASEGT. The CDR3 is CASRFRWGGSNEQYL. As DNA, the CDR3 is TGTGCCAGCAGGTTCCGGTGGGGAGGGTCGAACGAGCAGTACCTC.

This clonotype occurred a few times. The genes are TRBV11-2 and TRBJ1-1; D unclear. The CDR3 runs to 12 residues. Germline V gene lookup returns CDR1 SGHAT and CDR2 FQNNGV. Trimming took 5 bases from V and 11 from J, leaving 15 bases between them. CDR3 protein: CASSLMPVSAFF. CDR3 in DNA: TGTGCCAGCAGCCTTATGCCCGTGAGCGCTTTCTTT. The full variable domain, completed using reference TRBV11-2 and TRBJ1-1, is EAGVAQSPRYKIIEKRQSVAFWCNPISGHATLYWYQQILGQGPKLLIQFQNNGVVDDSQLPKDRFSAERLKGVDSTLKIQPAKLEDSAVYLCASSLMPVSAFFGQGTRLTVV.

A word on this clonotype: An end of the junction differs from the germline gene, which may be a read error. The J gene is TRBJ2-3, the V gene TRBV20-1; TRBD1 matches at 9 bases. Germline CDR1 and CDR2: DFQATT and SNEGSKA (reference sequence). There are 14 residues in the CDR3. This CDR3 reads CSATYRGLSETQYF. CDR3 DNA sequence: TGCAGTGCTACTTACAGGGGGCTGTCAGAGACGCAGTATTTT.

To note about this clonotype: One junction end disagrees with the germline gene, perhaps due to a read error. This rearrangement joins TRBV6-5 to TRBJ1-2; the match to TRBD1 covers 7 bases. Germline CDR1 reads MNHEY; CDR2 reads SVGAGI. The CDR3 is made up of 14 amino acids. CDR3 amino acids: CASSDSYRGGGYTF. CDR3 nucleotide sequence: TGTGCCAGCAGTGACTCCTACAGGGGTGGCGGCTACACCTTC.

The J gene is TRBJ1-5, the V gene TRBV7-2, with D uncertain. The germline V gene has CDR1 SGHTA and CDR2 FQGNSA. The CDR3 extends over 15 amino acids. Trimming took 3 bases from V and 6 from J, leaving 15 bases between them. The CDR3 is CASSFVQRFRQPQHF. The CDR3 DNA reads TGTGCCAGCAGCTTCGTACAGAGGTTCCGTCAGCCCCAGCATTTT.

The chain couples TRBV4-3 to TRBJ2-1; the D gene is possibly TRBD2 (6 bases). The V gene lost 4 bases and the J gene lost 8 bases, with 15 bases spanning the gap. Germline CDR1 is LGHNA and CDR2 is YSLEER. The CDR3 covers 14 residues. CDR3 sequence: CASSLGGGGYEQFF. The CDR3 bases are TGCGCCAGCAGCCTGGGCGGTGGGGGGTATGAGCAGTTCTTC.

This clonotype was detected only a few times. The chain carries TRBV6-1 and TRBJ1-2, with D uncertain. The CDR3 contains 9 residues. V was clipped by 10 bases and J by 8 bases, with 8 bases between them. The germline V gene encodes CDR1 MNHNS and CDR2 SASEGT. CDR3 nucleotides: TGTGCCATTGATCGGGGCTACACCTTC. Residues: CAIDRGYTF.

This clonotype was seen at least ten times. This chain's CDR3 is CASSQPTYEQYF. In nucleotides, the CDR3 is TGTGCCAGCAGCCAACCCACCTACGAGCAGTACTTC. The V and J genes are TRBV4-2 and TRBJ2-7; D is unresolved. V lost 2 bases and J 2 bases, leaving 4 bases between the germline ends. Germline V CDR1 and CDR2: LGHNA, YNFKEQ. This CDR3 has 12 amino acids.

The rearrangement uses TRBV28 and TRBJ1-4; maybe TRBD1 (6 bases). The CDR3 length is 16 residues. Germline V lookup: CDR1 MDHEN, CDR2 SYDVKM. The V gene lost 10 bases and the J gene lost 8 bases, with 26 bases spanning the gap. The DNA for the CDR3 is TGTGCCACTGATTCACTGGGGGGGGGCGCGGACGAAAAACTGTTTTTT. Its translation: CATDSLGGGADEKLFF.

This clonotype was counted only a few times. The chain carries TRBV12-3 or TRBV12-4 and TRBJ2-7, with a tentative D call TRBD2 (6 bases). V was pared by 6 bases and J by 6 bases, with 15 bases between. The CDR3 length is 13 residues. In DNA, the CDR3 is TGTGCCAGCAGCTTGACTAGAGCGGTCGAGCAGTACTTC. Protein: CASSLTRAVEQYF.

The chain couples TRBV5-1 to TRBJ2-1, with TRBD2 identical over 10 bases. The CDR3 is 16 amino acids. J was trimmed by 8 bases and V by 4 bases; bases with no gene match: 12. The germline gives CDR1 SGHRS, CDR2 YFSETQ. The CDR3: CASSVPSGSLMDEQFF. The DNA for the CDR3 is TGCGCCAGCAGCGTACCTAGCGGGAGCCTTATGGATGAGCAGTTCTTC. Based on the CDR3 plus reference TRBV5-1 and TRBJ2-1, the full variable domain is KAGVTQTPRYLIKTRGQQVTLSCSPISGHRSVSWYQQTPGQGLQFLFEYFSETQRNKGNFPGRFSGRQFSNSRSEMNVSTLELGDSALYLCASSVPSGSLMDEQFFGPGTRLTVL.

The chain uses TRBV11-2 and TRBJ2-5; 8 bases are shared with TRBD1. The CDR3 length is 14 residues. J lost 8 bases, V lost 5 bases, and 10 bases had no gene match. Looked up from germline, CDR1 is SGHAT and CDR2 is FQNNGV. The CDR3 loop is CASSPRQGARTQYF. CDR3 nucleotide sequence: TGTGCCAGCAGCCCGCGCCAGGGGGCTCGAACCCAGTACTTC.

The chain employs TRBV11-2 and TRBJ2-1; D is possibly TRBD1 (5 bases). The J call may be incorrect, as the DNA end agrees better with TRBJ2-7. The CDR3 has 14 amino acids. CDR1 and CDR2 from the germline V gene are SGHAT and FQNNGV. CDR3 loop: CASSSTRGWNEQYF. The DNA for the CDR3 is TGTGCCAGCAGCTCGACAAGGGGTTGGAACGAGCAGTACTTC.

The CDR3 bases are TGTGCCAGCAGCCGGGGGAAGAACACTGAAGCTTTCTTT. The encoded protein is CASSRGKNTEAFF. This chain connects TRBV16 to TRBJ1-1, with D maybe TRBD1 (5 bases). The CDR3 sequence is 13 residues long. The germline V and J ends were trimmed by 4 bases and 1 base, with 7 bases remaining between them. Germline CDR1 KGHSY, CDR2 FQNENV. The full variable domain, in which reference TRBV16 and TRBJ1-1 provide the parts outside the CDR3, is GEEVAQTPKHLVRGEGQKAKLYCAPIKGHSYVFWYQQVLKNEFKFLISFQNENVFDETGMPKERFSAKCLPNSPCSLEIQATKLEDSAVYFCASSRGKNTEAFFGQGTRLTVV.

There are a few counts of this clonotype. The chain combines TRBV27 with TRBJ2-7; D is unresolved. This CDR3 contains 16 residues. V was trimmed by 4 bases and J by 3 bases, leaving 19 bases between them. The germline gives CDR1 MNHEY, CDR2 SMNVEV (reference sequence). The CDR3 loop reads CASSSLTSYVGYEQYF. In DNA, the CDR3 is TGTGCCAGCAGTTCGTTGACTTCCTATGTGGGCTACGAGCAGTACTTC.